This TCR beta chain derives from a study of graft-versus-host responses after intestinal transplantation. Study-level background: The whole recipient group had anti-thymocyte globulin induction followed by tacrolimus and steroids for two to four years. General study results and limits: Detected in recipient marrow were GvH clones, some of which were first observed in ileum or blood. Allograft clonal ratios (graft-versus-host to host-versus-graft) were high in patients who had graft-donor T cell macrochimerism.

Clones were sequenced by immunoSEQ multiplex PCR, and TCRdb holds only the in-frame ones, with some missing. Of more than 80,000 clones listed, about 89% are singletons. The CDR3 extends over 19 amino acids. CDR1 and CDR2 (germline): GTSNPN, SVGIG (reference sequence). V lost 0 bases and J lost 1; bases outside the gene matches: 12. With respect to this clone: The antigen remains undetermined.

Sequenced material: unstimulated CD4+ T cells sorted from spleen or lymph node cells, taken before intestinal transplant. V gene TRBV30 combines with J gene TRBJ2-6; 7 bases match TRBD2. The receptor was derived from a human donor who received an intestinal transplant. CDR3 sequence reads: CAWSVPPGRGLSGANVLTF. The CDR3 DNA sequence: TGTGCCTGGAGTGTACCCCCAGGGAGGGGTCTATCTGGGGCCAACGTCCTGACTTTC.